The 10 T cell receptor beta chains listed next were all sequenced from one sample in a study of blood T cell repertoires in COVID-19. Data came from immunoSEQ multiplex PCR; TCRdb stores just in-frame clones and leaves some out. The sample includes 250,000 to 350,000 clones, around 91% of them seen just once. What was sequenced was PBMCs or T cells enriched from blood (not recorded which). These receptor sequences come from a woman between 18 and 30 years old with acute COVID-19.

The chain recombines TRBV7-9 with TRBJ1-2, with D maybe TRBD1 (6 bases). The CDR3 loop spans 17 amino acids. The V gene's germline CDR1 is SEHNR and CDR2 FQNEAQ (reference sequence). The germline V and J ends were trimmed by 0 bases and 4 bases, with 18 bases remaining between them. DNA for the CDR3: TGTGCCAGCAGCTTAGCGGGAGCCCCGGGACAAATCTATGGCTACACCTTC. Protein sequence: CASSLAGAPGQIYGYTF.

This clone was seen a single time. The chain recombines TRBV19 with TRBJ1-2; no clear D gene. CDR1 is LNHDA, CDR2 SQIVND, per germline (reference sequence). CDR3 size: 16 residues. V was cut by 7 bases and J by 1 base, with 19 bases left in between. CDR3 in DNA: TGTGCCAGTACCGAGAGGCAGAGTTTCTATAACTATGGCTACACCTTC. As protein: CASTERQSFYNYGYTF.

The chain joins TRBV3-1 (or the pseudogene TRBV3-2) to TRBJ2-7; 7 bases map to TRBD1. Trimming at V came to 0 bases and at J to 7 bases, leaving 6 bases not matched to a gene. This CDR3 spans 14 amino acids. Germline V gives CDR1 LGHDT, CDR2 YNNKEL (reference sequence). CDR3 amino acids: CASSQESRGREQYF. CDR3 DNA sequence: TGTGCCAGCAGCCAAGAAAGCAGGGGGAGAGAGCAGTACTTC.

In its sample, this clone was seen once. This chain joins TRBV7-3 and TRBJ2-3; possible D gene TRBD2, 5 bases. The CDR3 is made up of 15 amino acids. CDR1 and CDR2 (germline): SGHTA, FQGTGA. The germline V and J ends were trimmed by 2 bases and 5 bases, with 14 bases remaining between them. The CDR3, as DNA: TGTGCCAGCAGCTTATTCTCTGGCAGCGGAGATACGCAGTATTTT. Protein sequence: CASSLFSGSGDTQYF.

This clone has only one observation. The chain combines TRBV11-2 with TRBJ2-1; tentatively, D is TRBD2 (5 bases). CDR1 is SGHAT, CDR2 FQNNGV, per germline. This CDR3 has 17 residues. Trimming removed 5 bases from V and 0 bases from J, with 17 bases in between. The DNA for the CDR3 is TGTGCCAGCAGCGAAGGTGGACTTTTAAGCTCCTACAATGAGCAGTTCTTC. Its protein is CASSEGGLLSSYNEQFF.

The rearrangement uses TRBV5-1 and TRBJ1-1; D gene ambiguous. CDR1 SGHRS and CDR2 YFSETQ come from the germline V gene. The germline V and J ends were trimmed by 3 bases and 2 bases, with 11 bases remaining between them. This CDR3 spans 14 amino acids. CDR3 in DNA: TGCGCCAGCAGCTGGACTTGGGAAAACACTGAAGCTTTCTTT. As protein: CASSWTWENTEAFF.

The V call is TRBV29-1, the J call TRBJ2-5, with 12 nucleotides matching TRBD2. CDR1 is SQVTM, CDR2 ANQGSEA, per germline. The CDR3 sequence is 14 residues long. Germline trimming cut 4 bases from V and 3 bases from J; bases unmatched to any gene: 3. The CDR3 reads CSVGPSGGEETQYF. CDR3 nucleotides: TGCAGCGTTGGGCCTAGCGGGGGGGAAGAGACCCAGTACTTC.

This sequence joins TRBV5-1 and TRBJ1-2; D may be TRBD1 (5 bases). V was pared by 0 bases and J by 4 bases, with 13 bases between. The germline V gene encodes CDR1 SGHRS and CDR2 YFSETQ. The CDR3 covers 15 residues. The CDR3 loop is CASSLEGQGAYGYTF. CDR3 sequence (DNA): TGCGCCAGCAGCTTGGAAGGCCAGGGTGCCTATGGCTACACCTTC.

The count of this clone is one. The chain is built from TRBV6-5 and TRBJ2-7, with 7 bases matching TRBD1. With V trimmed by 0 bases and J by 6 bases, 5 bases remained unmatched. Germline values: CDR1 MNHEY, CDR2 SVGAGI. The CDR3 is 14 residues long. The CDR3 DNA follows: TGTGCCAGCAGTTACTCTTGGTCAGGGGGCGAGCAGTACTTC. Protein sequence: CASSYSWSGGEQYF.

V usage is TRBV14 and J usage is TRBJ2-1, with D perhaps TRBD1 (5 bases). Trimming removed 9 bases at V and 6 bases at J, with 21 bases between. Looked up from germline, CDR1 is SGHDN and CDR2 is FVKESK. The CDR3 sequence is 15 residues long. The DNA of the CDR3 is TGTGCCAGTAGGGGCGGTACTAAGGGAATCAATGAGCAGTTCTTC. The encoded protein is CASRGGTKGINEQFF.